This is a list of T cell receptor beta chains from one sample in a study of T cells in Graves' hyperthyroidism and ophthalmopathy. Via MiXCR, TCRdb re-called the multiplex PCR reads, giving one row per CDR3 protein. The repertoire holds fewer than 400,000 distinct CDR3 sequences, with 15% to 19% as singletons. Sequenced material: blood. These receptors were taken from a woman younger than 35 with Graves' hyperthyroidism that later progressed to Graves' ophthalmopathy. Each CDR3 is given with its conserved first and last residue. D genes are given only for firm matches. Only part of the rows carry a size: once, few, many, or a class if the clone is expanded.

d_gene	abundance	j_gene	v_gene	CDR3nt	CDR3aa
TRBD2	NA	TRBJ2-2	TRBV4-2	TGTGCCAGCAGCCCTCTATCCCTGGCGGTCCTAGCGGGAGAATTAACCGGGGAGCTGTTTTTT	CASSPLSLAVLAGELTGELFF
NA	NA	TRBJ2-7	TRBV6-2/TRBV6-3	TGTGCCAGCAACCCCTCGAGCCGGACCTACGAGCAGTACTTC	CASNPSSRTYEQYF
TRBD2	few	TRBJ2-7	TRBV7-9	TGTGCCAGCAGCCGTCGACTAGCGGTATCCTCCTACGAGCAGTACTTC	CASSRRLAVSSYEQYF
NA	few	TRBJ2-3	TRBV6-2/TRBV6-3	TGTGCCAGCAGCTCACTTCGTGGCACAGATACGCAGTATTTT	CASSSLRGTDTQYF
TRBD2	few	TRBJ2-7	TRBV27	TGTGCCAGCAGTTTAGGCCCGGGACTAGCGGGCTACGAGCAGTACTTC	CASSLGPGLAGYEQYF
TRBD1	many	TRBJ1-1	TRBV18	TGTGCCAGCTCACCGCGACAGGGGGGGACTGAAGCTTTCTTT	CASSPRQGGTEAFF
NA	NA	TRBJ2-3	TRBV7-2	TGTGCCAGCAGTCCCTGGGCTAGCAGTACCACAGATACGCAGTATTTT	CASSPWASSTTDTQYF
TRBD1	many	TRBJ2-1	TRBV28	TGTGCCAGCAGTTTGATGGGGCAGGGGGAATACAATGAGCAGTTCTTC	CASSLMGQGEYNEQFF
TRBD2	once	TRBJ2-2	TRBV13	TGTGCCAGCAGCTTTTCCGGGACTAGCGGGAGGTGGCCTTGGGCCGGGGAGCTGTTTTTT	CASSFSGTSGRWPWAGELFF
TRBD1	many	TRBJ2-1	TRBV20-1	TGCAGTGCTAGAGATCCGGGACAGGGGTGGTATGAGCAGTTCTTC	CSARDPGQGWYEQFF
NA	many	TRBJ2-2	TRBV7-8	TGTGCCAGCAGCTTTATTAGAAGGGCCGGGGAGCTGTTTTTT	CASSFIRRAGELFF
NA	few	TRBJ2-7	TRBV5-6	TGTGCCAGCAGCCCGATCTACGAGCAGTACTTC	CASSPIYEQYF
TRBD1	many	TRBJ1-2	TRBV2	TGTGCCAGCAGTGATGAGTGGGACAGACTCTTCTATGGCTACACCTTC	CASSDEWDRLFYGYTF
TRBD1	few	TRBJ2-7	TRBV20-1	TGCAGTGCTAGAGGCTCGGGACAGGGCTTCTACGAGCAGTACTTC	CSARGSGQGFYEQYF
NA	many	TRBJ2-7	TRBV11-2	TGTGCCAGCAGCTCATACACGACCTACGAGCAGTACTTC	CASSSYTTYEQYF
NA	many	TRBJ1-1	TRBV27	TGTGCCAGCAGTTTAATCAGTAACACTGAAGCTTTCTTT	CASSLISNTEAFF
NA	many	TRBJ1-2	TRBV7-2	TGTGCCAGCAGCTTAGGGGGGGGGTTGGCCTATGGCTACACCTTC	CASSLGGGLAYGYTF
NA	NA	TRBJ1-1	TRBV7-9	TGTGCCAGCAGCCGGGTAGGAGGGCAGTTGAACACTGAAGCTTTCTTT	CASSRVGGQLNTEAFF
TRBD1	NA	TRBJ2-7	TRBV4-1	TGCGCCAGCAGCCAAAGGGTGGGACAGAGCTACGAGCAGTACTTC	CASSQRVGQSYEQYF
TRBD1	many	TRBJ2-1	TRBV28	TGTGCCAGCAGTTCCTTTACTACAGGGGGTTACAATGAGCAGTTCTTC	CASSSFTTGGYNEQFF
TRBD1	NA	TRBJ2-2	TRBV28	TGTGCCAGCGTCGACAGGGTCAGGCTAGCTGGGAACACCGGGGAGCTGTTTTTT	CASVDRVRLAGNTGELFF
TRBD2	NA	TRBJ2-1	TRBV9	TGTGCCAGCAGCGTATTTGCGGGGGACAATGAGCAGTTCTTC	CASSVFAGDNEQFF
NA	NA	TRBJ2-7	TRBV6-1	TGTGCCAGCAGCCCCTCCCTTAGAGGGGTGGGCTACGAGCAGTACTTC	CASSPSLRGVGYEQYF
TRBD2	NA	TRBJ2-1	TRBV20-1	TGCAGTGCTAGGGGAGAACTAGCGGGCACCAATGAGCAGTTCTTC	CSARGELAGTNEQFF
TRBD2	many	TRBJ2-1	TRBV6-1	TGTGCCGGCATGGGACTAGCGGGACCAGAGCAGTTCTTC	CAGMGLAGPEQFF
NA	many	TRBJ2-7	TRBV13	TGTGCCAGCAGCCCGACTGGGGGGAGCTCCTACGAGCAGTACTTC	CASSPTGGSSYEQYF
TRBD1	many	TRBJ1-2	TRBV7-9	TGTGCCAGCAGCGGTAGGACAGGGGGCTATGGCTACACCTTC	CASSGRTGGYGYTF
NA	NA	TRBJ1-1	TRBV30	TGTGCCTGGATTCTAGAGGGGCGAACGAACACTGAAGCTTTCTTT	CAWILEGRTNTEAFF
TRBD1	NA	TRBJ1-2	TRBV19	TGTGCCAGTAGCCGGACAGGGGCCAGCTATGGCTACACCTTC	CASSRTGASYGYTF
NA	many	TRBJ2-3	TRBV20-1	TGCAGTGCTAGAGATTTTACCAATACGCAGTATTTT	CSARDFTNTQYF
NA	many	TRBJ1-6	TRBV30	TGTGCCTGGAGTGTCGCACAGCCCAGTTGGGGATATAATTCACCCCTCCACTTT	CAWSVAQPSWGYNSPLHF
NA	many	TRBJ2-5	TRBV20-1	TGCAGTGCTAGCAAAATTACAGGGAGAGAGACCCAGTACTTC	CSASKITGRETQYF
TRBD1	many	TRBJ1-6	TRBV28	TGTGCCAGCAGTACCCTCACCCCTTCGGACAGGGGGGATTCACCCCTCCACTTT	CASSTLTPSDRGDSPLHF
TRBD1	few	TRBJ1-2	TRBV5-6	TGTGCCAGCAGCTTCGGGACAGGGGGTTACTATGGCTACACCTTC	CASSFGTGGYYGYTF
TRBD2	NA	TRBJ2-1	TRBV14	TGTGCCAGCAGCCGATTCCCTAGCGGGACATACAATGAGCAGTTCTTC	CASSRFPSGTYNEQFF